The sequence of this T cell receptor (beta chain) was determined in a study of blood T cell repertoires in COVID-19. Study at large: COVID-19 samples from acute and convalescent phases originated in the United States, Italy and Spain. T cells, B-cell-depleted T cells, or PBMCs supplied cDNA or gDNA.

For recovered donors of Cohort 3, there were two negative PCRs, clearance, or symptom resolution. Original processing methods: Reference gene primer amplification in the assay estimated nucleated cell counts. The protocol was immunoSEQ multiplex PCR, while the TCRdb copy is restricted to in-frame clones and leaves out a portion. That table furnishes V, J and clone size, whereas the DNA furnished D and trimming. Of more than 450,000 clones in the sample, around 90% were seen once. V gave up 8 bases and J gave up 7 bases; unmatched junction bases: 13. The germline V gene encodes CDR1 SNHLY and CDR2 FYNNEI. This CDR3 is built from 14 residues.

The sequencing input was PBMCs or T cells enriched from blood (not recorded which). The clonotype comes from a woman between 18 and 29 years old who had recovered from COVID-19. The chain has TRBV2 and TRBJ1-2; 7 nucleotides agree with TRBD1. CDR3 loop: CASRSTGEESGYTF. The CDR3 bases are TGTGCCAGCCGGTCTACAGGGGAGGAAAGTGGCTACACCTTC.